A selection of T cell receptor beta chains follows, all from one sample in a study of blood T cell repertoires in COVID-19. The data were produced by immunoSEQ multiplex PCR, yet TCRdb's version contains in-frame clones alone and is incomplete. The sample holds about 26,000 clones, around 92% seen once. Sequenced input: peripheral blood. The source of these receptors is a human donor in a cohort sampled during active COVID-19. CDR3s include the opening cysteine and the closing phenylalanine or tryptophan. D genes are given only for firm matches. Not every row has a clone size; where given, it reads once, few, many or a size class.

J gene,V gene,clone size,D gene,CDR3 protein,CDR3 DNA
TRBJ2-3,TRBV6-4,NA,NA,CASSVLGDTQYF,TGTGCCAGCAGTGTCCTCGGGGATACGCAGTATTTT
TRBJ2-3,TRBV6-2/TRBV6-3,NA,NA,CASSYGLSTDTQYF,TGTGCCAGCAGTTACGGACTGAGCACAGATACGCAGTATTTT
TRBJ2-2,TRBV19,NA,TRBD2,CASTQASGNTGELFF,TGTGCCAGTACTCAGGCTAGCGGAAACACCGGGGAGCTGTTTTTT
TRBJ2-3,TRBV5-4,NA,NA,CASSWARGAKDTQYF,TGTGCCAGCAGCTGGGCTCGTGGGGCAAAAGATACGCAGTATTTT
TRBJ2-4,TRBV4-1,NA,NA,CASSQESLAKNIQYF,TGCGCCAGCAGCCAAGAATCCCTAGCCAAAAACATTCAGTACTTC
TRBJ1-2,TRBV5-6,NA,NA,CASSLGQSDYGYTF,TGTGCCAGCAGCTTGGGACAGAGCGACTATGGCTACACCTTC
TRBJ1-5,TRBV30,NA,TRBD1,CAWKQGECQPQHF,TGTGCCTGGAAACAGGGGGAGTGTCAGCCCCAGCATTTT
TRBJ2-1,TRBV24-1,NA,TRBD2,CATSFSGGGSSYNEQFF,TGTGCCACCAGTTTTAGCGGGGGGGGCAGCTCCTACAATGAGCAGTTCTTC
TRBJ2-5,TRBV5-1,NA,TRBD2,CASRPTSGGPQETQYF,TGCGCCAGCAGACCCACTAGCGGGGGACCCCAAGAGACCCAGTACTTC
TRBJ2-1,TRBV6-6,NA,TRBD2,CASSYSAGARNEQFF,TGTGCCAGCAGTTACTCAGCGGGGGCCCGGAATGAGCAGTTCTTC
TRBJ1-3,TRBV2,few,NA,CASSGTPARDTIYF,TGTGCCAGCAGTGGGACGCCAGCCAGGGACACCATATATTTT